A single T cell receptor (beta chain) is shown here with its context. Donors were healthy Caucasian individuals from Russia aged about 6 to 100. Germline assignment: CDR1 MNHEY and CDR2 SMNVEV (reference sequence). The CDR3 runs to 19 residues. V gave up 4 bases and J gave up 2 bases, with 21 bases separating them. This sample stems from a study of blood T cells in healthy people across ages. A sample-barcoded 5' primer and a J-beta primer mix were used in a second PCR of roughly 6 to 11 cycles. Through a template-switch adaptor with 12 random nucleotides, each cDNA molecule received a tag. All samples gave at least 3 million CDR3-containing paired-end reads. Using its own MiXCR run on the 5' RACE reads, TCRdb lists one record per CDR3 protein. The sample has 1 million or so distinct CDR3 sequences; 40% to 50% are singletons.

The sample consisted of blood. The chain employs TRBV27 and TRBJ2-6; D perhaps matches TRBD1 (6 bases). This TCR was sampled from a woman aged 60-75 years in good health. DNA of the CDR3: TGTGCCAGCAGTTCCTCATATGACAGGATCTGGGCTGGGGCCAACGTCCTGACTTTC. This translates into CASSSSYDRIWAGANVLTF.